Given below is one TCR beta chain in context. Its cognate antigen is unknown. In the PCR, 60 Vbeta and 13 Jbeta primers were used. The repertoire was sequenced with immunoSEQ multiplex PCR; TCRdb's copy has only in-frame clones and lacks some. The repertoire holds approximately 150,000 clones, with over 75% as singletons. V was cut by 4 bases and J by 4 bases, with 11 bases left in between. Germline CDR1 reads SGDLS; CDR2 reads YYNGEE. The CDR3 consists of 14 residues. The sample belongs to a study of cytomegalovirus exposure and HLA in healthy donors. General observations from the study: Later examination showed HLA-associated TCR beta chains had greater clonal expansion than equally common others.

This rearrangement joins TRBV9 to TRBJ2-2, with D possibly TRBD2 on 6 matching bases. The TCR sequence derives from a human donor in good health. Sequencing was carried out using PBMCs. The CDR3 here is CASSSGLVTGELFF. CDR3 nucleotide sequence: TGTGCCAGCAGCTCGGGACTCGTCACCGGGGAGCTGTTTTTT.